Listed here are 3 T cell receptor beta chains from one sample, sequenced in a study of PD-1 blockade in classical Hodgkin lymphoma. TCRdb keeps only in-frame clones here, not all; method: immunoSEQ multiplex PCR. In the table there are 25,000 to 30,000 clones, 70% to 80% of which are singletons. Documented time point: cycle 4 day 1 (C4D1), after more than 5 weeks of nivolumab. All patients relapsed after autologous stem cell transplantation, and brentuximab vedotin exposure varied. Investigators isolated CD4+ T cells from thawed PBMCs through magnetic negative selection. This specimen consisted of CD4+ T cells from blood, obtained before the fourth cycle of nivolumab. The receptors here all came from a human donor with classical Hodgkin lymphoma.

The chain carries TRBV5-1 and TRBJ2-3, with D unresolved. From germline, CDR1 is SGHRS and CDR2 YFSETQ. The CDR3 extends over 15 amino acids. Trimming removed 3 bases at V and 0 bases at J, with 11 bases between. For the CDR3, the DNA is TGCGCCAGCAGCTCGTTGGGCAGGAGCACAGATACGCAGTATTTT. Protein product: CASSSLGRSTDTQYF. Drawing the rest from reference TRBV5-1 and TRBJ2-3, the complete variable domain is KAGVTQTPRYLIKTRGQQVTLSCSPISGHRSVSWYQQTPGQGLQFLFEYFSETQRNKGNFPGRFSGRQFSNSRSEMNVSTLELGDSALYLCASSSLGRSTDTQYFGPGTRLTVL.

The CDR3 spells CASSIGTSGSGEQFF. In DNA, the CDR3 is TGTGCCAGTAGTATCGGGACTAGCGGGAGTGGTGAGCAGTTCTTC. The rearrangement joins TRBV19 to TRBJ2-1; 14 bases are shared with TRBD2. V lost 3 bases to trimming and J lost 9 bases; unmatched junction nucleotides: 4. Germline CDR1 LNHDA, CDR2 SQIVND (reference sequence). This CDR3 spans 15 amino acids.

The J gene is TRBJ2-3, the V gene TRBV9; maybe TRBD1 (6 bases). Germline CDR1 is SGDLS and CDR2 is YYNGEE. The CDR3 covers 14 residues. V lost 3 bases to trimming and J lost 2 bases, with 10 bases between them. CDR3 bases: TGTGCCAGCAGCGCCTGGGACAACACAGATACGCAGTATTTT. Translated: CASSAWDNTDTQYF. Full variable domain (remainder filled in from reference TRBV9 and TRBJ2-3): DSGVTQTPKHLITATGQRVTLRCSPRSGDLSVYWYQQSLDQGLQFLIQYYNGEERAKGNILERFSAQQFPDLHSELNLSSLELGDSALYFCASSAWDNTDTQYFGPGTRLTVL.